The entry that follows covers one TCR beta chain sequence. In this sample, this clonotype turned up a few times. What this receptor recognizes is not known. Base quality data are lacking; no much larger clone is found one base away. Libraries were built with RT-PCR. Sequencing used an Illumina HiSeq 2500. In-frame beta chains were kept once TCRdb had trimmed the public reads at Q25 with fastp and called clones with MiXCR. For every CDR3 protein sequence, its rows merge into one entry that carries the most common genes and DNA. The sample contains more than 600,000 distinct CDR3 sequences, roughly 18% of them found a single time. The ten largest account for around 9.9% of the sample. This sample is part of a study of response to subunit inactivated influenza vaccine (dated by TCRdb to the late 2010s). Turning to the overall study: To follow how T cells responded to a trivalent subunit inactivated influenza vaccine, the researchers relied on deep quantitative profiling of the T cell receptor repertoire.

The CDR3 spans 12 residues, from the cysteine through the phenylalanine. The sequence is cut down to CDR3 DNA, 36 bases in frame from base 1. Reading the germline V gene gives CDR1 MNHEY and CDR2 SVGEGT. The trim is 5 bases for V and 10 bases for J, with a gap of 12 bases between the germline ends. The full study reports these points: According to the authors, only a limited number of new T cells may be recruited by each seasonal influenza vaccination.

The receptor's source is a man aged 45-65 years who received an inactivated influenza vaccine. Donor details come from another sample of the same person, matched by shared clones. The sequencing here drew on PBMCs from blood, taken roughly 5 days after vaccination. This receptor chain uses TRBV6-2 or TRBV6-3 and TRBJ2-1, and perhaps TRBD2 as D gene, on 5 matching bases. The sequenced DNA: TGTGCCAGCAGTCGATCGCCGGGGGAGCAGTTCTTC. The resulting protein is CASSRSPGEQFF.